The clone carrying this T cell receptor (beta chain) was recorded many times. Its antigen remains unidentified. The CDR3 is 11 amino acids. The V end was cut by 6 bases, the J end by 2 bases, with 4 bases between. The TCRbeta library was prepared with unique molecular identifiers. TCRdb fed the PCR reads into MiXCR, producing one record per CDR3 protein. The sample includes hundreds of thousands of distinct CDR3 sequences, about 23% of them seen just once. These data are taken from a study of T-cell reconstitution after alpha-beta-depleted transplantation in children. Findings and caveats of the study: Newly made T cells mostly supplied T-cell counts and diversity one year after transplant. In patients about two months after transplant, alpha-beta T cells reportedly arose from several hundred expanded graft clones. For some patients, TCRbeta diversity was high at day 60 because of recipient T cells and thymic progenitors that survived.

This receptor was obtained from a boy younger than two who had a stem cell transplant for acute myeloid leukemia, so the T cells may come from the graft donor. The sample was PBMCs, mostly from graft donor cells, taken 360 days after TCRalphabeta/CD19-depleted stem cell transplant. This chain connects TRBV12-3 or TRBV12-4 to TRBJ1-1; D gene ambiguous. CDR3 nucleotide sequence: TGTGCCAGCAGCCCTAACACTGAAGCTTTCTTT. Translated, it gives CASSPNTEAFF.